This T cell receptor beta chain was retrieved from a study of cytomegalovirus exposure and HLA in healthy donors. The CDR3 totals 13 residues. V lost 3 bases to trimming and J lost 0 bases, with 3 bases between them. In germline, CDR1 is MNHEY, CDR2 SMNVEV (reference sequence). Use of 60 Vbeta and 13 Jbeta primers characterized the PCR. TCRdb's table, derived via immunoSEQ multiplex PCR, lists solely in-frame clones and lacks some. This repertoire includes about 60,000 clones. Findings of the study overall: A further, later analysis showed that HLA-associated TCR beta chains (compared with equally common others) were more clonally expanded.

Notes on this clone: Its matching antigen is unknown.

Sequenced sample: PBMCs. The V and J genes are TRBV27 and TRBJ1-5; D unresolved. This TCR was recovered from a boy between 10 and 17 years old in good health and CMV-seronegative. This chain's CDR3 is CASSFYSNQPQHF. Written as DNA, the CDR3 is TGTGCCAGCAGTTTTTATAGCAATCAGCCCCAGCATTTT.